Shown below are 14 T cell receptor beta chains from a single sample sequenced in a study of T cell changes during pregnancy in multiple sclerosis. Assay used: immunoSEQ multiplex PCR; TCRdb lists only in-frame clones, some missing. In the table there are approximately 84,000 clones, approximately 95% of which are singletons. The source was peripheral blood, collected in the second trimester of pregnancy. Source of these receptors: a female donor in good health, enrolled as a control in a pregnancy study.

DNA for the CDR3: TGCGCCAGCAGCCAAGAAGGACAAATTAGCTCCTACGAGCAGTACTTC. Translated, it gives CASSQEGQISSYEQYF. The chain carries TRBV4-1 and TRBJ2-7; weak D call: TRBD1 (5 bases). This CDR3 comprises 16 residues. The V gene lost 0 bases and the J gene lost 0 bases, with 12 bases spanning the gap. CDR1 and CDR2 from the germline V gene are MGHRA and YSYEKL.

The chain combines TRBV19 with TRBJ2-7, with D perhaps TRBD2 (5 bases). Trimming stripped 3 bases from V and 7 bases from J, with 13 bases between. From germline, CDR1 is LNHDA and CDR2 SQIVND (reference sequence). The CDR3 runs 13 residues. The CDR3 nucleotides are TGTGCCAGTAGTATCGGACTCGTCTCTGAGCAGTACTTC. Amino acids: CASSIGLVSEQYF.

This chain connects TRBV30 to TRBJ2-2, with D possibly matching TRBD1 (5 bases). Trimming pared 8 bases from V and 10 bases from J, leaving 14 bases between. The CDR3 has 11 amino acids. Germline assignment: CDR1 GTSNPN and CDR2 SVGIG (reference sequence). The CDR3 DNA sequence: TGTGCCGGCAACCAGGGCATGGAGCTGTTTTTT. Translation gives CAGNQGMELFF.

V gene TRBV6-5 combines with J gene TRBJ2-3, with 9 nucleotides matching TRBD2. Germline CDR1 and CDR2: MNHEY and SVGAGI. Trimming removed 5 bases from V and 7 bases from J; junction bases left unmatched: 4. The CDR3 loop spans 13 amino acids. This chain's CDR3 is CASSPTSGYTQYF. CDR3 coding DNA: TGTGCCAGCAGTCCTACTAGCGGGTATACGCAGTATTTT.

The rearrangement links TRBV19 to TRBJ2-1; D is unclear. V lost 0 bases and J lost 4, with 7 bases in between. This CDR3 contains 14 residues. The germline gives CDR1 LNHDA, CDR2 SQIVND (reference sequence). This chain's CDR3 is CASSIEPRYNEQFF. The CDR3 region has the DNA TGTGCCAGTAGTATAGAACCCAGGTACAATGAGCAGTTCTTC.

Points on this clone: An end of the junction differs from the germline gene, which may be a read error. The chain couples TRBV15 to TRBJ2-2, with D possibly TRBD1 on 6 matching bases. This CDR3 is built from 13 residues. Germline values: CDR1 LNHNV, CDR2 YYDKDF (reference sequence). This chain's CDR3 is CATGRGRTGELFF. CDR3 DNA: TGTGCCACCGGCAGGGGCCGGACCGGGGAGCTGTTTTTT.

The chain uses TRBV11-3 and TRBJ1-1; the D is unclear. CDR1 is SGHNT, CDR2 YENEEA, per germline. The CDR3 runs to 12 residues. Trimming removed 2 bases at V and 13 bases at J, with 14 bases between. For the CDR3, the DNA is TGTGCCAGCAGCTTACGTAAGGAGATGGTTTTCTTT. Translation: CASSLRKEMVFF.

This chain uses TRBV19 with TRBJ2-1; D is perhaps TRBD2 (6 bases). CDR1 and CDR2 (germline): LNHDA, SQIVND (reference sequence). The V and J ends lost 5 bases and 6 bases respectively, with 14 bases between them. The CDR3 totals 14 residues. The CDR3 spells CASSATRDFNEQFF. The CDR3 nucleotides are TGTGCCAGTAGTGCAACGAGGGACTTCAATGAGCAGTTCTTC.

This chain connects TRBV27 to TRBJ1-5; tentative D call: TRBD1 (6 bases). The CDR3 loop spans 15 amino acids. V was pared by 4 bases and J by 0 bases, with 10 bases between. Germline V gene sequence: CDR1 MNHEY, CDR2 SMNVEV (reference sequence). CDR3 amino acids: CASSSGTLSNQPQHF. CDR3 bases: TGTGCCAGCAGTTCCGGGACACTTAGCAATCAGCCCCAGCATTTT.

The chain carries TRBV10-3 and TRBJ2-1; TRBD2 aligns across 11 bases. Germline V lookup: CDR1 ENHRY, CDR2 SYGVKD. This CDR3 comprises 17 residues. V trimming: 2 bases; J trimming: 3 bases; junction bases outside the gene matches: 6. The CDR3 protein is CAISEPGTSGIYNEQFF. The DNA for the CDR3 is TGTGCCATCAGTGAGCCTGGGACTAGCGGCATCTACAATGAGCAGTTCTTC.

The chain combines TRBV5-1 with TRBJ2-3, with TRBD1 as a possible D gene (6 bases). Germline V CDR1 and CDR2: SGHRS, YFSETQ. V was shortened by 2 bases and J by 2 bases, with 9 bases between the two germline ends. The CDR3 has 14 amino acids. CDR3 bases: TGCGCCAGCAGCTTACAGGGTGCCACAGATACGCAGTATTTT. Its protein product is CASSLQGATDTQYF.

This clone appeared once. This chain uses TRBV29-1 with TRBJ2-2; possibly TRBD2 for D (5 bases). Germline values: CDR1 SQVTM, CDR2 ANQGSEA. The CDR3 has 12 residues. Trimming cost V 7 bases and J 5 bases, with 11 bases left between them. CDR3 DNA sequence: TGCAGCGGCACTGGCGGGACCGGGGAGCTGTTTTTT. Translated: CSGTGGTGELFF.

The chain couples TRBV15 to TRBJ1-1; TRBD1 matches at 8 bases. The CDR3 has 14 amino acids. CDR1 is LNHNV, CDR2 YYDKDF, per germline (reference sequence). J was trimmed by 7 bases and V by 1 base; bases with no gene match: 5. The CDR3 nucleotides read TGTGCCACCAGCAGAGGACAGGGGACCATTGAAGCTTTCTTT. Amino acid sequence: CATSRGQGTIEAFF.

Note on this clone: An end of the junction does not agree with germline; a read error may underlie this. CDR3 nucleotides: TGTGCCAGCAGCTTAGCAGAGGGGATTACTAGCTACAGTGAGCAGTTCTTC. Protein product: CASSLAEGITSYSEQFF. The V call is TRBV7-2, the J call TRBJ2-1; the D gene is possibly TRBD2 (6 bases). The CDR3 is 17 amino acids. In germline, CDR1 is SGHTA, CDR2 FQGNSA.